These 2 T cell receptor beta chains were sequenced from one sample in a study of blood T cell repertoires in COVID-19. Profiling relied on immunoSEQ multiplex PCR, and the TCRdb table lists in-frame clones only, not all of them. The sample shows 300,000 or so clones, around 83% of them seen only once. The sample consisted of peripheral blood. Receptors originate from a woman aged 45-59 years with acute or convalescent COVID-19.

This clone was counted a single time. The chain is built from TRBV19 and TRBJ1-4, with TRBD1 identical over 9 bases. V trimming: 6 bases; J trimming: 6 bases; junction bases outside the gene matches: 5. The germline gives CDR1 LNHDA, CDR2 SQIVND (reference sequence). The CDR3 is 14 residues long. The CDR3 nucleotides are TGTGCCAGTAGAAGGGACAGGGTGGATGAAAAACTGTTTTTT. Translating gives CASRRDRVDEKLFF. Full variable domain (rest looked up from reference TRBV19 and TRBJ1-4): DGGITQSPKYLFRKEGQNVTLSCEQNLNHDAMYWYRQDPGQGLRLIYYSQIVNDFQKGDIAEGYSVSREKKESFPLTVTSAQKNPTAFYLCASRRDRVDEKLFFGSGTQLSVL.

The J gene is TRBJ2-3, the V gene TRBV4-1, with D tentatively TRBD1 (6 bases). This CDR3 has 14 residues. Trimming cost V 4 bases and J 4 bases, with 12 bases left between them. Germline CDR1 is MGHRA and CDR2 is YSYEKL. The CDR3 is CASSPGVSADTQYF. The CDR3 bases are TGCGCCAGCAGCCCAGGGGTTTCGGCAGATACGCAGTATTTT.